A selection of T cell receptor beta chains follows, all from one sample in a study of T-cell memory formation after mild COVID-19. TCRdb ran MiXCR on the 5' RACE reads and lists one entry per CDR3 protein. Of a few hundred thousand distinct CDR3 sequences listed, 16% were seen once; the top ten hold about a fifth. The specimen was PBMCs or a T cell subset sorted from them (not recorded which). These receptors were taken from a man younger than 35 who had mild COVID-19 (a few samples of this study predate the infection). Cell type and time point are not known. The CDR3 runs from the conserved cysteine through the conserved F or W. The D gene is left open where the match is weak. Size values are once, few and many counts, or a class for expanded clones, and some rows have none.

cdr3_nt	cdr3_aa	clone_size	j_call	v_call	d_call
TGTGCCAGTAGTTGGCGGTTAGGGCGCAACAATGAGCAGTTCTTC	CASSWRLGRNNEQFF	few	TRBJ2-1	TRBV19	.
TGTGCCTGGAGTTTTCGGGGACGGAGGCTTTATGGCTACACCTTC	CAWSFRGRRLYGYTF	many	TRBJ1-2	TRBV30	.
TGTGCCAGCACACCGGGACTAGCGGGGGGACACACCTACGAGCAGTACTTC	CASTPGLAGGHTYEQYF	few	TRBJ2-7	TRBV12-3/TRBV12-4	TRBD2
TGCAGTGCGGGCGGCTACACCTTC	CSAGGYTF	few	TRBJ1-2	TRBV20-1	.
TGTGCCAGCAGCCCCAAGAAGGCCAGACTAGCCAAAAACATTCAGTACTTC	CASSPKKARLAKNIQYF	.	TRBJ2-4	TRBV7-7	.
TGTGCCAGCAGCGCGACGGGACCGAAGGACATTCAGTACTTC	CASSATGPKDIQYF	many	TRBJ2-4	TRBV7-6	.
TGTGCCAGCAGTGAGCGGGGGGCGCAAGAGACCCAGTACTTC	CASSERGAQETQYF	.	TRBJ2-5	TRBV7-3	TRBD2
TGTGCCAGCAGCTTACAGGGGCGGGGAGAGACCCAGTACTTC	CASSLQGRGETQYF	few	TRBJ2-5	TRBV27	.
TGTGCCAGCAGCGAGGGGGCCACTGAAGCTTTCTTT	CASSEGATEAFF	.	TRBJ1-1	TRBV2	TRBD1
TGTGCCAGCAGCTCCCTGGGCATCAGCTCCTACAATGAGCAGTTCTTC	CASSSLGISSYNEQFF	few	TRBJ2-1	TRBV7-9	.
TGTGCCAGCAGCTTAGCCCGATTGGGCCAACCCTCCTATGGCTACACCTTC	CASSLARLGQPSYGYTF	.	TRBJ1-2	TRBV7-8	.
TGTGCCAGCAGTACAGGTGGGAGCTCCTACAATGAGCAGTTCTTC	CASSTGGSSYNEQFF	.	TRBJ2-1	TRBV27	.
TGCGCCAGCAGCCAAGACGGACGGGCGGGGCAGCCCCAGCATTTT	CASSQDGRAGQPQHF	.	TRBJ1-5	TRBV4-1	.
TGTGCCAGCAGAGATCGGGGGCACGGCAATCAGCCCCAGCATTTT	CASRDRGHGNQPQHF	few	TRBJ1-5	TRBV27	.
TGTGCCAGCAGCCCTAGCGGGGGGCCCTACAATGAGCAGTTCTTC	CASSPSGGPYNEQFF	.	TRBJ2-1	TRBV7-3	TRBD2
TGTGCCAGCAGCATCCGGGACAGGGGGCCAAACGAGCAGTACTTC	CASSIRDRGPNEQYF	few	TRBJ2-7	TRBV12-3/TRBV12-4	TRBD1
TGCAGCGTTGAAGGAAGCGGGGGGGCCGGGAACACCGGGGAGCTGTTTTTT	CSVEGSGGAGNTGELFF	few	TRBJ2-2	TRBV29-1	TRBD2
TGTGCCAGCAGCACTGTGGCCGGGGAGCTGTTTTTT	CASSTVAGELFF	few	TRBJ2-2	TRBV7-6	.
TGTGCCAGCTCACCTACATTCCTCGATACGCAGTATTTT	CASSPTFLDTQYF	.	TRBJ2-3	TRBV18	.
TGTGCCATCAGTGAGTGGGACAGGGAAGGCGGCTACACCTTC	CAISEWDREGGYTF	.	TRBJ1-2	TRBV10-3	TRBD1
TGTGCCAGCAGCTTGAGAGTGGGACAGGGTGATTTAGACACCGGGGAGCTGTTTTTT	CASSLRVGQGDLDTGELFF	once	TRBJ2-2	TRBV5-6	TRBD1
TGCGCCAGCAGCCGGGGCCCGGGACAGGGGGCTCCGCACACCGGGGAGCTGTTTTTT	CASSRGPGQGAPHTGELFF	.	TRBJ2-2	TRBV5-1	TRBD1
TGCAGCGTTGAAGGTCACCGGGACAGCCGTTACAATGAGCAGTTCTTC	CSVEGHRDSRYNEQFF	few	TRBJ2-1	TRBV29-1	TRBD1
TGCGCCAGCTCCCTAGCGGGGACATCCTACGAGCAGTACTTC	CASSLAGTSYEQYF	.	TRBJ2-7	TRBV10-2	TRBD2
TGTGCCAGCAGTGGTTCAGGGGGCGAAGCTTTCTTT	CASSGSGGEAFF	many	TRBJ1-1	TRBV2	TRBD1
TGTGCCAGCAGCTCACCCCAGGACACAGCCGGGGTAAGAGATACGCAGTATTTT	CASSSPQDTAGVRDTQYF	.	TRBJ2-3	TRBV7-9	.
TGTGCCAGCAGTTACTTGACAGGGACCTATGGCTACACCTTC	CASSYLTGTYGYTF	.	TRBJ1-2	TRBV6-5	TRBD1
TGTGCCAGCAGCTTGAGGGCGGGGGCCCACACAGATACGCAGTATTTT	CASSLRAGAHTDTQYF	.	TRBJ2-3	TRBV7-9	.
TGTGCCAGCAGTTACAGGGCACAGGGTGCCACTGAAGCTTTCTTT	CASSYRAQGATEAFF	.	TRBJ1-1	TRBV6-5	.
TGCGCCAGCAGCTCGGACAACCCGACGGGAGGCGCGTTTTTT	CASSSDNPTGGAFF	few	TRBJ1-4	TRBV5-1	.
TGTGCCAGCAGTTATGCGGAAGGATACACAGATACGCAGTATTTT	CASSYAEGYTDTQYF	.	TRBJ2-3	TRBV7-2	.
TGTGCCATCAGCGTAGAGGCGAAGAACTATGGCTACACCTTC	CAISVEAKNYGYTF	.	TRBJ1-2	TRBV9	.
TGTGCCAGCAGCCCTAGGACTAGCGGCCCCCAAGAGACCCAGTACTTC	CASSPRTSGPQETQYF	few	TRBJ2-5	TRBV7-2	TRBD2
TGTGCCAGCAGCGTCTTTCTGAACACTGAAGCTTTCTTT	CASSVFLNTEAFF	.	TRBJ1-1	TRBV9	.
TGTGCCAGCAGCTTGGACCGTCGGAATGAGCAGTTCTTC	CASSLDRRNEQFF	few	TRBJ2-1	TRBV7-2	.
TGTGCCAGCAGCCTAGGGCCGAGGGGGACCAACACAGATACGCAGTATTTT	CASSLGPRGTNTDTQYF	.	TRBJ2-3	TRBV9	.
TGTGCCAGCAGCTTAGGACTACATCAGCCCCAGCATTTT	CASSLGLHQPQHF	.	TRBJ1-5	TRBV7-2	.
TGCGCCAGCAGCTTCCGGGACAACACTGAAGCTTTCTTT	CASSFRDNTEAFF	.	TRBJ1-1	TRBV5-1	.
TGTGCCATCACCCAATCCGGAGAGACAGGGTGCTACTATGGCTACACCTTC	CAITQSGETGCYYGYTF	.	TRBJ1-2	TRBV10-3	TRBD1
TGCAGCGTTGAGGGAGCGTGGGACTATGGCTACACCTTC	CSVEGAWDYGYTF	few	TRBJ1-2	TRBV29-1	.
TGCAGCGTCGCGACAGGGGTCGGTGGCTACACCTTC	CSVATGVGGYTF	.	TRBJ1-2	TRBV29-1	TRBD1
TGTGCCAGCAGTAACGACAGGGGTCAGCCCCAGCATTTT	CASSNDRGQPQHF	.	TRBJ1-5	TRBV6-5	TRBD1
TGTGCCAGCAGCTTACCCCATAGCGGACTCGAGCAGTACTTC	CASSLPHSGLEQYF	few	TRBJ2-7	TRBV7-2	.
TGTGCCACCGAACAGGGCCCCTACAATGAGCAGTTCTTC	CATEQGPYNEQFF	.	TRBJ2-1	TRBV6-1	.
TGTGCCAGCAGTCGACAGGGCCCTCCGTCCTACGAGCAGTACTTC	CASSRQGPPSYEQYF	.	TRBJ2-7	TRBV13	TRBD1
TGTGCCAGCAGCTCCAACTGGGGGCCAGAGACCCAGTACTTC	CASSSNWGPETQYF	few	TRBJ2-5	TRBV7-2	.
TGTGCCAGCAGCTTAGCGCGAGTAGGCAACACTGAAGCTTTCTTT	CASSLARVGNTEAFF	few	TRBJ1-1	TRBV7-9	.
TGCAGCGTCCCGCTTGGGGGTTATCAAGAGACCCAGTACTTC	CSVPLGGYQETQYF	many	TRBJ2-5	TRBV29-1	.
TGTGCCAGCAGTTGGGTAGGACAGGGGAGTGCCTACAATGAGCAGTTCTTC	CASSWVGQGSAYNEQFF	few	TRBJ2-1	TRBV27	TRBD1
TGTGCCACCAGTGAACAGGCGGCGGGGTCCCAAGAGACCCAGTACTTC	CATSEQAAGSQETQYF	.	TRBJ2-5	TRBV24-1	.
TGCAGTGCTAGAGATCAGCAAGAGACCCAGTACTTC	CSARDQQETQYF	.	TRBJ2-5	TRBV20-1	.
TGCAGTGCTAGAGATTCCAGGGGCGCGTATGAAAAACTGTTTTTT	CSARDSRGAYEKLFF	many	TRBJ1-4	TRBV20-1	.
TGTGCCAGCATCAATTCTCTAGCCAAAAACATTCAGTACTTC	CASINSLAKNIQYF	.	TRBJ2-4	TRBV12-3/TRBV12-4	.
TGTGCCACCAGTGATCGAGGTCGGGTTACGCAGTATTTT	CATSDRGRVTQYF	few	TRBJ2-3	TRBV24-1	.
TGCGCCAGCAGACCTAGCGGGGGAAACACCGGGGAGCTGTTTTTT	CASRPSGGNTGELFF	.	TRBJ2-2	TRBV5-1	TRBD2
TGTGCCAGCAGCCAACGACAAACCGATGGCTACACCTTC	CASSQRQTDGYTF	few	TRBJ1-2	TRBV6-1	.
TGCGCCAGCAGCTGGGACGGCCATAATCAGTATTTT	CASSWDGHNQYF	few	TRBJ2-3	TRBV5-1	.